The clone carrying this TCR beta chain was seen more than once but under ten times. This entry comes from a study of T cells after yellow fever vaccination. The ends were cut back, 2 bases at V and 8 bases at J, with 13 bases in the middle. The CDR3 is 14 amino acids. Germline V CDR1 and CDR2: SGHVS, FQNEAQ. TCRdb ran MiXCR on the 5' RACE reads and lists one entry per CDR3 protein. Of 200,000 to 300,000 distinct CDR3 sequences in the sample, 10% to 15% are singletons; the top ten hold approximately 0.49%. The rearrangement links TRBV7-8 to TRBJ2-4; D gene ambiguous. This specimen consisted of CD4+ T cells sorted from PBMCs, obtained 45 days after the yellow fever booster vaccination. This sequence originates from a man aged 30 to 39 who received the YFV17D yellow fever vaccine. The DNA of the CDR3 is TGTGCCAGCAGCTTAAGGTCCCGAAGGGACATTCAGTACTTC. Encoded protein: CASSLRSRRDIQYF.